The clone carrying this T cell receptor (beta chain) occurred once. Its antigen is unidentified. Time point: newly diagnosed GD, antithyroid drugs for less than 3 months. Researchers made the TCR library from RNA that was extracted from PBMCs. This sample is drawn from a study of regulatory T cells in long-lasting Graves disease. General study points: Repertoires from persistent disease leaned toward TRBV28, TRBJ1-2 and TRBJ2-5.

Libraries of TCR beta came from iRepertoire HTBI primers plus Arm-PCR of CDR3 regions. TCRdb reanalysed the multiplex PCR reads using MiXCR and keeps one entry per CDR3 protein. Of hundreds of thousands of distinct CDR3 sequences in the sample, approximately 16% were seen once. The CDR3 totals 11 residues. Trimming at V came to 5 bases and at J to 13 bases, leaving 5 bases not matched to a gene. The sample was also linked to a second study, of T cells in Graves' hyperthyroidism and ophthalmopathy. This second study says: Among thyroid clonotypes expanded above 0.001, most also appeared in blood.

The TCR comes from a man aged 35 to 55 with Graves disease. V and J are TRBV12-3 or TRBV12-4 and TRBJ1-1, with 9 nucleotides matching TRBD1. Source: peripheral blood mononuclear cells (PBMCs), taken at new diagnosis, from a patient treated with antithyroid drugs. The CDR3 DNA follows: TGTGCCAGCAGTAGTGGGACAGGGCTTTTCTTT. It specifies CASSSGTGLFF.